Following are 31 T cell receptor beta chains from one sample sequenced in a study of T cell repertoires in cytomegalovirus infection. Each CDR3 protein gets one entry after TCRdb re-called the reads with MiXCR. Found here are around 290,000 distinct CDR3 sequences, 25% of them singletons; the top ten hold approximately 15%. Sequencing used PBMCs. The receptors derive from a human donor in good health (CMV status not recorded). Some clones in this sample may be carry-over from other donors' samples.

This chain uses TRBV28 with TRBJ1-4; maybe TRBD1 (5 bases). CDR1 is MDHEN and CDR2 is SYDVKM in the germline V gene. CDR3 size: 13 residues. V shed 10 bases and J shed 8 bases, with 17 bases lying between them. The CDR3 DNA reads TGTGCCACGGGGGGATCAGGGCTAGAAAAACTGTTTTTT. This gives the protein CATGGSGLEKLFF.

The chain is built from TRBV12-3 or TRBV12-4 and TRBJ1-5, with a possible D match to TRBD1 (5 bases). There are 14 residues in the CDR3. V was clipped by 9 bases and J by 6 bases, with 18 bases between them. The CDR3 protein is CASNERGGSQPQHF. As DNA, the CDR3 is TGTGCCAGTAACGAACGCGGGGGATCTCAGCCCCAGCATTTT.

The table lists this clonotype with a few counts. V usage is TRBV7-2 and J usage is TRBJ2-7; no clear D. With 5 bases removed from V and 1 base from J, the gap between germline ends came to 12 bases. Germline V gene lookup returns CDR1 SGHTA and CDR2 FQGNSA. This CDR3 comprises 14 residues. The CDR3 DNA sequence: TGTGCCAGCAGCCCAGGTCCCCAGTCCTACGAGCAGTACTTC. Its protein is CASSPGPQSYEQYF.

In its sample, this clonotype was seen a few times. The J gene is TRBJ2-7, the V gene TRBV7-9; 14 bases line up with TRBD2. The CDR3 sequence is 16 residues long. Germline V gene sequence: CDR1 SEHNR, CDR2 FQNEAQ (reference sequence). The junction had 5 bases not matched to a gene; V was cut back by 4 bases and J by 3 bases. The CDR3 region is CASSSRTSGRFYEQYF. CDR3 nucleotide sequence: TGTGCCAGCAGCTCCCGGACTAGCGGGAGGTTCTACGAGCAGTACTTC.

This chain links TRBV19 with TRBJ1-5, with D tentatively TRBD1 (5 bases). The CDR3 spans 16 residues. V lost 0 bases, J lost 1 base, and 10 bases lay in between. Germline CDR1 LNHDA, CDR2 SQIVND (reference sequence). The CDR3 region has the DNA TGTGCCAGTAGTATAGATGGGGCGCGGAGCAATCAGCCCCAGCATTTT. This sequence encodes CASSIDGARSNQPQHF.

This clonotype was detected only a few times. V is TRBV20-1 and J is TRBJ1-4; D ambiguous. From germline, CDR1 is DFQATT and CDR2 SNEGSKA (reference sequence). This CDR3 has 14 residues. Trimming shortened V by 6 bases and J by 7 bases, and 18 bases separated the two germline ends. The CDR3 region has the DNA TGCAGTGCCTACCGACCCTCGGAGAGTGAAAAACTGTTTTTT. Encoded protein: CSAYRPSESEKLFF.

This clonotype was seen more than once but under ten times. The chain recombines TRBV20-1 with TRBJ2-5; a weak D match, TRBD1 (5 bases). V lost 5 bases and J lost 5, with 15 bases in between. Germline CDR1 DFQATT, CDR2 SNEGSKA (reference sequence). CDR3 length equals 13 residues. CDR3 protein: CSAQAGFQETQYF. The CDR3 bases are TGCAGTGCTCAGGCAGGGTTCCAGGAGACCCAGTACTTC.

This clonotype was counted only a few times. The chain carries TRBV30 and TRBJ1-1, with D unclear. CDR1 is GTSNPN, CDR2 SVGIG, per germline (reference sequence). V lost 2 bases and J lost 4, with 14 bases in between. This CDR3 is 14 amino acids long. CDR3 residues: CAWSKNVGATEAFF. The CDR3 DNA reads TGTGCCTGGAGTAAAAATGTGGGAGCCACTGAAGCTTTCTTT.

This clonotype was seen a few times. The chain recombines TRBV28 with TRBJ2-7; TRBD1 might be the D (6 bases). Trimming removed 2 bases from V and 5 bases from J, with 16 bases in between. The germline CDR1 and CDR2 sequences are MDHEN and SYDVKM. The CDR3 covers 15 residues. The DNA of the CDR3 is TGTGCCAGCAGTTTAGACAGGCGGACGTTGAACGAGCAGTACTTC. This encodes CASSLDRRTLNEQYF.

Many counts were recorded for this clonotype. This chain links TRBV7-2 with TRBJ1-2; D is perhaps TRBD1 (5 bases). Germline V gene sequence: CDR1 SGHTA, CDR2 FQGNSA. CDR3 size: 12 residues. V was trimmed by 5 bases and J by 4 bases, leaving 8 bases between them. In nucleotides, the CDR3 is TGTGCCAGCAGCCTGGGACTCTATGGCTACACCTTC. This codes for CASSLGLYGYTF.

This clonotype was seen many times. The gene calls are TRBV7-2 and TRBJ1-5; D ambiguous. V gave up 4 bases and J gave up 5 bases, with 12 bases separating them. Looked up from germline, CDR1 is SGHTA and CDR2 is FQGNSA. The CDR3 consists of 14 residues. The CDR3 DNA reads TGTGCCAGCAGCTCTAAGACAAGTTATCAGCCCCAGCATTTT. It specifies CASSSKTSYQPQHF.

The genes are TRBV6-6 and TRBJ2-7; 7 nucleotides agree with TRBD1. The CDR3 runs 14 residues. V lost 9 bases to trimming and J lost 1 base; unmatched junction nucleotides: 9. Germline V CDR1 and CDR2: MNHNY, SVGAGI (reference sequence). In nucleotides, the CDR3 is TGTGCCAGTCAGGACAGGCCATTTTCCTACGAGCAGTACTTC. It encodes CASQDRPFSYEQYF.

This chain connects TRBV7-2 to TRBJ2-2, with 8 bases matching TRBD2. The CDR3 is 14 residues long. After removal of 1 base from V and 6 bases from J, the junction contained 1 base not matched to a gene. The germline V gene encodes CDR1 SGHTA and CDR2 FQGNSA. The CDR3 coding sequence is TGTGCCAGCAGCTTAGTTAGCGGGGCCGGGGAGCTGTTTTTT. Protein: CASSLVSGAGELFF.

The chain recombines TRBV30 with TRBJ2-2, with 8 nucleotides matching TRBD1. The CDR3 has 16 amino acids. Looked up from germline, CDR1 is GTSNPN and CDR2 is SVGIG (reference sequence). The J segment lost 3 bases and the V segment lost 3 bases, leaving 9 bases of the junction unmatched. CDR3 sequence (DNA): TGTGCCTGGAGCCGACTGGTGACAGGGGACACCGGGGAGCTGTTTTTT. Amino acids: CAWSRLVTGDTGELFF. Full variable domain (remainder filled in from reference TRBV30 and TRBJ2-2): SQTIHQWPATLVQPVGSPLSLECTVEGTSNPNLYWYRQAAGRGLQLLFYSVGIGQISSEVPQNLSASRPQDRQFILSSKKLLLSDSGFYLCAWSRLVTGDTGELFFGEGSRLTVL.

This clonotype has only one observation. V usage is TRBV20-1 and J usage is TRBJ1-5; the D gene is possibly TRBD1 (5 bases). The CDR3 totals 13 residues. Germline V gives CDR1 DFQATT, CDR2 SNEGSKA (reference sequence). V was clipped by 4 bases and J by 3 bases, with 10 bases between them. The CDR3 region is CSANGQVNQPQHF. The CDR3 DNA reads as TGCAGTGCTAATGGACAAGTCAATCAGCCCCAGCATTTT.

The gene calls are TRBV28 and TRBJ2-4; D remains ambiguous. V was clipped by 8 bases and J by 1 base, with 9 bases between them. The CDR3 totals 13 residues. Germline assignment: CDR1 MDHEN and CDR2 SYDVKM. The CDR3 DNA follows: TGTGCCAGCGGTACCACGGCCAAAAACATTCAGTACTTC. The encoded protein is CASGTTAKNIQYF.

This rearrangement joins TRBV11-2 to TRBJ2-4; possible D gene TRBD2, 6 bases. Trimming shortened V by 1 base and J by 3 bases, and 19 bases separated the two germline ends. Germline lookup yields CDR1 SGHAT and CDR2 FQNNGV. The CDR3 totals 18 residues. For the CDR3, the DNA is TGTGCCAGCAGCTTAGCTCCCCCTCGGGGGTTCGGCAAAAACATTCAGTACTTC. The encoded protein is CASSLAPPRGFGKNIQYF. The full variable domain, in which reference TRBV11-2 and TRBJ2-4 provide the parts outside the CDR3, is EAGVAQSPRYKIIEKRQSVAFWCNPISGHATLYWYQQILGQGPKLLIQFQNNGVVDDSQLPKDRFSAERLKGVDSTLKIQPAKLEDSAVYLCASSLAPPRGFGKNIQYFGAGTRLSVL.

This clonotype was recorded at least ten times. This sequence joins TRBV7-2 and TRBJ2-7; 10 bases match TRBD1. J lost 4 bases, V lost 3 bases, and 3 bases had no gene match. CDR1 is SGHTA, CDR2 FQGNSA, per germline. The CDR3 runs 14 residues. CDR3: CASSLGDRGYEQYF. As DNA, the CDR3 is TGTGCCAGCAGCTTGGGGGACAGGGGATACGAGCAGTACTTC.

This clonotype was counted a few times. The rearrangement joins TRBV4-1 to TRBJ2-7, with D possibly being TRBD1 or TRBD2 (6 bases each). Trimming pared 1 base from V and 0 bases from J, leaving 16 bases between. CDR3 size: 17 residues. CDR1 and CDR2 from the germline V gene are MGHRA and YSYEKL. The DNA of the CDR3 is TGCGCCAGCAGCCAAGGCCCCCGGGGGCAAGCCTCCTACGAGCAGTACTTC. Translating gives CASSQGPRGQASYEQYF.

This clonotype has more than one count but fewer than ten. This chain uses TRBV7-3 with TRBJ2-6; a possible D gene is TRBD1 (6 bases). Between the trimmed V and J ends, which lost 3 bases and 2 bases, there was a span of 11 bases. Germline-derived CDR1 and CDR2 are SGHTA and FQGTGA. The CDR3 has 16 residues. The CDR3 bases are TGTGCCAGCAGCTTTCCAACAGGGACTGGGGCCAACGTCCTGACTTTC. Residues: CASSFPTGTGANVLTF.

The gene calls are TRBV18 and TRBJ2-3; D is undetermined. Germline values: CDR1 KGHSH, CDR2 LQKENI. CDR3 length equals 14 residues. V gave up 3 bases and J gave up 3 bases, with 10 bases separating them. This chain's CDR3 is CASSPATRTDTQYF. The CDR3 coding sequence is TGTGCCAGCTCACCTGCGACGCGGACAGATACGCAGTATTTT.

Comments on this clonotype: The junction does not match germline at one end; this may be a read error. The chain links TRBV9 to TRBJ1-2, with D possibly being TRBD1 (5 bases). CDR3 size: 15 residues. Germline V gives CDR1 SGDLS, CDR2 YYNGEE. The CDR3 is CASSVAGTDVYGYPF. In nucleotides, the CDR3 is TGTGCCAGCAGCGTAGCGGGGACCGATGTTTATGGCTACCCCTTC.

This clonotype turned up a few times. This chain uses TRBV20-1 with TRBJ2-7; TRBD2 agrees at 11 bases. This CDR3 comprises 14 residues. Germline assignment: CDR1 DFQATT and CDR2 SNEGSKA (reference sequence). After removal of 3 bases from V and 2 bases from J, the junction contained 3 bases not matched to a gene. CDR3 sequence (DNA): TGCAGTGCTAGGTTTAGCGGGAGGGCCTACGAGCAGTACTTC. Its translation: CSARFSGRAYEQYF.

The chain is built from TRBV7-2 and TRBJ2-1, with 12 bases that match TRBD2. The V and J ends lost 5 bases and 0 bases, in that order; junction bases with no gene match: 5. The CDR3 runs 17 residues. The germline V gene has CDR1 SGHTA and CDR2 FQGNSA. The CDR3 DNA sequence: TGTGCCAGCAGCCCACCGGGACTAGCGGGCTCCTACAATGAGCAGTTCTTC. Translation gives CASSPPGLAGSYNEQFF.

The rearrangement links TRBV28 to TRBJ1-6; 9 bases align to TRBD1. The CDR3 length is 16 residues. CDR1 and CDR2 from the germline V gene are MDHEN and SYDVKM. V gave up 4 bases and J gave up 6 bases; unmatched junction bases: 7. CDR3 in amino acids: CASSYEPGQGNSPLHF. CDR3 DNA sequence: TGTGCCAGCAGTTACGAACCGGGACAGGGTAATTCACCCCTCCACTTT.

This chain uses TRBV20-1 with TRBJ2-1; no definite D call. The germline V and J ends were trimmed by 0 bases and 7 bases, with 16 bases remaining between them. CDR3 size: 15 residues. Germline V gives CDR1 DFQATT, CDR2 SNEGSKA (reference sequence). The CDR3 DNA follows: TGCAGTGCTAGAGATCTGAGCGAGCCCTGGAATGAGCAGTTCTTC. It is translated as CSARDLSEPWNEQFF.

V gene TRBV20-1 combines with J gene TRBJ1-5; 9 positions match TRBD1. Unmatched junction bases numbered 5, after V lost 0 bases and J lost 5 bases. The CDR3 length is 15 residues. The V gene's germline CDR1 is DFQATT and CDR2 SNEGSKA (reference sequence). The CDR3 coding sequence is TGCAGTGCTAGAGATCGGGACAGGGCTCATCAGCCCCAGCATTTT. This encodes CSARDRDRAHQPQHF.

The chain uses TRBV20-1 and TRBJ2-7; 11 nucleotides match TRBD2. This CDR3 comprises 14 residues. With 3 bases clipped from V and 3 bases from J, the junction kept 4 bases outside the gene matches. Per germline, CDR1 DFQATT and CDR2 SNEGSKA (reference sequence). CDR3 nucleotide sequence: TGCAGTGCTAGGACTAGCGGGAATTACTACGAGCAGTACTTC. This sequence encodes CSARTSGNYYEQYF.

This clonotype has only a few counts. The V call is TRBV12-3 or TRBV12-4, the J call TRBJ2-7; the match to TRBD1 covers 9 bases. The CDR3 extends over 15 amino acids. V dropped 2 bases and J dropped 6; count of bases not matched to a gene: 8. CDR3 region: CASSLQGQGSIEQYF. The CDR3 DNA reads as TGTGCCAGCAGTTTACAGGGACAGGGCTCCATCGAGCAGTACTTC.

This clonotype was detected only a few times. The rearrangement joins TRBV15 to TRBJ1-1; D call uncertain. The CDR3 loop spans 16 amino acids. V was shortened by 0 bases and J by 3 bases, with 14 bases between the two germline ends. Germline values: CDR1 LNHNV, CDR2 YYDKDF (reference sequence). The CDR3: CATSRDTWEGYTEAFF. The CDR3 nucleotides read TGTGCCACCAGCAGAGATACTTGGGAAGGATACACTGAAGCTTTCTTT.

This clonotype was observed a handful of times. V gene TRBV20-1 combines with J gene TRBJ2-5; 9 bases map to TRBD2. Germline values: CDR1 DFQATT, CDR2 SNEGSKA (reference sequence). The CDR3 covers 15 residues. V lost 0 bases to trimming and J lost 4 bases; unmatched junction nucleotides: 6. As DNA, the CDR3 is TGCAGTGCTAGAGATGAACTAGCGGGCGGAGAGACCCAGTACTTC. This codes for CSARDELAGGETQYF.